These T cell receptor beta chains were read from a single sample in a study of Ad26.COV2.S vaccination and SARS-CoV-2 variants. The table came from immunoSEQ multiplex PCR; TCRdb's copy has only in-frame clones and leaves some out. This table holds around 340,000 clones, 88% found once. The material was peripheral blood, obtained in a trial of Ad26.COV2.S vaccine versus placebo. Receptor source: a person between 18 and 60 years old who received the Ad26.COV2.S COVID-19 vaccine or a placebo. The CDR3 runs from the conserved cysteine through the conserved F or W. D genes are given only for firm matches. Where a row states a size, it is once, few, many or the class of an expanded clone; other rows omit it.

d_call: NA; cdr3_length: 13; j_call: TRBJ1-5; v_call: TRBV28; clone_size: NA; cdr3_aa: CASMWAPNQPQHF; cdr3_nt: TGTGCCAGCATGTGGGCCCCCAATCAGCCCCAGCATTTT
d_call: NA; cdr3_length: 14; j_call: TRBJ1-1; v_call: TRBV5-1; clone_size: NA; cdr3_aa: CASSQSYTNTEAFF; cdr3_nt: TGCGCCAGCAGCCAGTCTTACACGAACACTGAAGCTTTCTTT
d_call: NA; cdr3_length: 17; j_call: TRBJ2-7; v_call: TRBV6-1; clone_size: NA; cdr3_aa: CASSEAAIPNFIYEQYF; cdr3_nt: TGTGCCAGCAGTGAAGCGGCTATCCCTAATTTTATTTACGAGCAGTACTTC
d_call: NA; cdr3_length: 15; j_call: TRBJ1-5; v_call: TRBV4-1; clone_size: NA; cdr3_aa: CASSQDGARDQPQHF; cdr3_nt: TGCGCCAGCAGCCAAGATGGGGCCCGGGATCAGCCCCAGCATTTT
d_call: NA; cdr3_length: 14; j_call: TRBJ1-3; v_call: TRBV15; clone_size: NA; cdr3_aa: CATSRGARGNTIYF; cdr3_nt: TGTGCCACCAGCAGAGGGGCGCGAGGAAACACCATATATTTT
d_call: NA; cdr3_length: 16; j_call: TRBJ2-1; v_call: TRBV2; clone_size: NA; cdr3_aa: CASSKGGGESYNEQFF; cdr3_nt: TGTGCCAGCAGTAAAGGGGGGGGAGAATCCTACAATGAGCAGTTCTTC
d_call: TRBD1; cdr3_length: 13; j_call: TRBJ1-2; v_call: TRBV6-5; clone_size: NA; cdr3_aa: CASRRGQGYGYTF; cdr3_nt: TGTGCCAGCAGACGTGGACAGGGATATGGCTACACCTTC
d_call: TRBD1; cdr3_length: 12; j_call: TRBJ1-1; v_call: TRBV12-3/TRBV12-4; clone_size: NA; cdr3_aa: CASSVDRVSAFF; cdr3_nt: TGTGCCAGCAGCGTCGACAGGGTATCAGCTTTCTTT
d_call: NA; cdr3_length: 14; j_call: TRBJ1-4; v_call: TRBV10-3; clone_size: NA; cdr3_aa: CAISELGGAEKLFF; cdr3_nt: TGTGCCATCAGTGAGCTCGGGGGGGCTGAAAAACTGTTTTTT
d_call: NA; cdr3_length: 13; j_call: TRBJ1-1; v_call: TRBV6-4; clone_size: NA; cdr3_aa: CASSDSENTEAFF; cdr3_nt: TGTGCCAGCAGTGACTCGGAGAACACTGAAGCTTTCTTT
d_call: NA; cdr3_length: 14; j_call: TRBJ1-1; v_call: TRBV19; clone_size: NA; cdr3_aa: CASSIWGSNTEAFF; cdr3_nt: TGTGCCAGTAGTATATGGGGGAGTAACACTGAAGCTTTCTTT
d_call: NA; cdr3_length: 14; j_call: TRBJ1-1; v_call: TRBV4-3; clone_size: NA; cdr3_aa: CASSQVGVNTEAFF; cdr3_nt: TGCGCCAGCAGCCAAGTGGGGGTAAACACTGAAGCTTTCTTT
d_call: NA; cdr3_length: 13; j_call: TRBJ2-3; v_call: TRBV11-3; clone_size: NA; cdr3_aa: CASSSIWGDTQYF; cdr3_nt: TGTGCCAGCAGCTCAATTTGGGGTGATACGCAGTATTTT
d_call: NA; cdr3_length: 13; j_call: TRBJ1-2; v_call: TRBV27; clone_size: NA; cdr3_aa: CASKMTGDYGYTF; cdr3_nt: TGTGCCAGCAAAATGACAGGAGACTATGGCTACACCTTC
d_call: TRBD1; cdr3_length: 14; j_call: TRBJ2-5; v_call: TRBV4-3; clone_size: NA; cdr3_aa: CASGLTGQQETQYF; cdr3_nt: TGCGCCAGCGGTCTAACGGGACAGCAAGAGACCCAGTACTTC
d_call: TRBD1; cdr3_length: 15; j_call: TRBJ2-1; v_call: TRBV5-1; clone_size: NA; cdr3_aa: CASSLAGQGSDEQFF; cdr3_nt: TGCGCCAGCAGCTTGGCGGGACAGGGTTCCGATGAGCAGTTCTTC
d_call: NA; cdr3_length: 15; j_call: TRBJ1-1; v_call: TRBV19; clone_size: NA; cdr3_aa: CASSVSQGRTTEAFF; cdr3_nt: TGTGCCAGTAGTGTTTCACAGGGACGGACCACTGAAGCTTTCTTT
d_call: NA; cdr3_length: 14; j_call: TRBJ2-1; v_call: TRBV4-2; clone_size: NA; cdr3_aa: CASSQEGGYNEQFF; cdr3_nt: TGTGCCAGCAGCCAAGAAGGGGGTTACAATGAGCAGTTCTTC
d_call: NA; cdr3_length: 13; j_call: TRBJ2-7; v_call: TRBV27; clone_size: NA; cdr3_aa: CASSFPGSYEQYF; cdr3_nt: TGTGCCAGCAGTTTCCCAGGGTCCTACGAGCAGTACTTC
d_call: NA; cdr3_length: 16; j_call: TRBJ1-3; v_call: TRBV7-3; clone_size: NA; cdr3_aa: CASSTRDRRSGNTIYF; cdr3_nt: TGTGCCAGCAGCACGCGGGACCGACGCTCTGGAAACACCATATATTTT
d_call: NA; cdr3_length: 13; j_call: TRBJ2-4; v_call: TRBV29-1; clone_size: NA; cdr3_aa: CSVDDGDGNIQYF; cdr3_nt: TGCAGCGTTGACGACGGGGACGGAAACATTCAGTACTTC
d_call: NA; cdr3_length: 13; j_call: TRBJ1-2; v_call: TRBV5-6; clone_size: NA; cdr3_aa: CASTPTGVVGYTF; cdr3_nt: TGTGCCAGCACGCCCACGGGGGTCGTGGGCTACACCTTC
d_call: NA; cdr3_length: 13; j_call: TRBJ2-2; v_call: TRBV7-2; clone_size: NA; cdr3_aa: CASSAARTGELFF; cdr3_nt: TGTGCCAGCAGCGCCGCTAGGACCGGGGAGCTGTTTTTT
d_call: NA; cdr3_length: 16; j_call: TRBJ2-7; v_call: TRBV14; clone_size: NA; cdr3_aa: CASSPNVGTLFYEQYF; cdr3_nt: TGTGCCAGCAGCCCAAACGTCGGGACACTATTCTACGAGCAGTACTTC
d_call: NA; cdr3_length: 13; j_call: TRBJ1-3; v_call: TRBV7-2; clone_size: NA; cdr3_aa: CASSWTSGNTIYF; cdr3_nt: TGTGCCAGCAGCTGGACATCCGGAAACACCATATATTTT
d_call: NA; cdr3_length: 13; j_call: TRBJ2-7; v_call: TRBV15; clone_size: once; cdr3_aa: CATSRDIRREQYF; cdr3_nt: TGTGCCACCAGCAGAGATATAAGAAGAGAGCAGTACTTC
d_call: TRBD1; cdr3_length: 15; j_call: TRBJ2-1; v_call: TRBV6-5; clone_size: NA; cdr3_aa: CASSYYQGEFHEQFF; cdr3_nt: TGTGCCAGCAGTTATTATCAGGGGGAATTTCATGAGCAGTTCTTC
d_call: NA; cdr3_length: 10; j_call: TRBJ2-5; v_call: TRBV25-1; clone_size: NA; cdr3_aa: CASSGETQYF; cdr3_nt: TGTGCCAGCAGTGGGGAGACCCAGTACTTC
d_call: TRBD1; cdr3_length: 14; j_call: TRBJ1-2; v_call: TRBV29-1; clone_size: NA; cdr3_aa: CSVESGGENYGYTF; cdr3_nt: TGCAGCGTTGAATCAGGGGGCGAGAACTATGGCTACACCTTC
d_call: NA; cdr3_length: 13; j_call: TRBJ1-4; v_call: TRBV5-6; clone_size: NA; cdr3_aa: CASSSRGNEKLFF; cdr3_nt: TGTGCCAGCAGCTCCCGAGGTAATGAAAAACTGTTTTTT
d_call: NA; cdr3_length: 15; j_call: TRBJ2-7; v_call: TRBV30; clone_size: NA; cdr3_aa: CASLTLRDYLYEQYF; cdr3_nt: TGTGCCTCTCTAACCCTCCGGGATTATCTTTACGAGCAGTACTTC
d_call: NA; cdr3_length: 14; j_call: TRBJ2-2; v_call: TRBV5-1; clone_size: NA; cdr3_aa: CASSLGQITGELFF; cdr3_nt: TGCGCCAGCAGCTTGGGTCAGATCACCGGGGAGCTGTTTTTT
d_call: TRBD1; cdr3_length: 15; j_call: TRBJ1-2; v_call: TRBV28; clone_size: NA; cdr3_aa: CASSLRAGGGYGYTF; cdr3_nt: TGTGCCAGCAGTTTAAGGGCAGGGGGAGGCTATGGCTACACCTTC
d_call: NA; cdr3_length: 16; j_call: TRBJ2-3; v_call: TRBV3-1/TRBV3-2; clone_size: NA; cdr3_aa: CASSQDSPGRTDTQYF; cdr3_nt: TGTGCCAGCAGCCAAGATTCGCCGGGGCGGACAGATACGCAGTATTTT
d_call: NA; cdr3_length: 14; j_call: TRBJ1-2; v_call: TRBV2; clone_size: NA; cdr3_aa: CASSEVGALYGYTF; cdr3_nt: TGTGCCAGCAGTGAAGTAGGGGCCTTATATGGCTACACCTTC
d_call: TRBD2; cdr3_length: 16; j_call: TRBJ2-1; v_call: TRBV19; clone_size: NA; cdr3_aa: CASSIPPSGSSNEQFF; cdr3_nt: TGTGCCAGTAGTATACCCCCAAGCGGGAGTTCGAATGAGCAGTTCTTC
d_call: NA; cdr3_length: 15; j_call: TRBJ2-7; v_call: TRBV5-4; clone_size: NA; cdr3_aa: CASSSDAGKSYEQYF; cdr3_nt: TGTGCCAGCAGCTCGGACGCGGGAAAATCCTACGAGCAGTACTTC
d_call: TRBD2; cdr3_length: 15; j_call: TRBJ2-1; v_call: TRBV7-8; clone_size: NA; cdr3_aa: CASSLGGLAGGRQFF; cdr3_nt: TGTGCCAGCAGCCTCGGGGGACTAGCGGGGGGTCGGCAGTTCTTC
d_call: TRBD1; cdr3_length: 17; j_call: TRBJ1-5; v_call: TRBV5-1; clone_size: NA; cdr3_aa: CASSPGTVTIYNQPQHF; cdr3_nt: TGCGCCAGCAGCCCCGGGACAGTCACAATATATAATCAGCCCCAGCATTTT
d_call: NA; cdr3_length: 13; j_call: TRBJ1-3; v_call: TRBV7-9; clone_size: NA; cdr3_aa: CASSPQGGNTIYF; cdr3_nt: TGTGCCAGCAGCCCCCAGGGGGGAAACACCATATATTTT
d_call: NA; cdr3_length: 14; j_call: TRBJ2-7; v_call: TRBV4-1; clone_size: NA; cdr3_aa: CASSQVGHVGEQYF; cdr3_nt: TGCGCCAGCAGCCAGGTTGGCCACGTTGGGGAGCAGTACTTC
d_call: NA; cdr3_length: 14; j_call: TRBJ1-2; v_call: TRBV9; clone_size: NA; cdr3_aa: CASSLGHHNYGYTF; cdr3_nt: TGTGCCAGCAGCCTCGGGCACCATAACTATGGCTACACCTTC